The 22 T cell receptor beta chains presented below share a single source sample, sequenced in a study of regulatory T cells in long-lasting Graves disease. Noted time point: newly diagnosed GD, antithyroid drugs for less than 3 months. From RNA extracted from PBMCs, the TCR library was made. With iRepertoire HTBI primers and Arm-PCR of CDR3 regions, TCR beta libraries were built. Each CDR3 protein gets one entry after TCRdb re-called the multiplex PCR reads with MiXCR. The table records fewer than 550,000 distinct CDR3 sequences, 16% of them present only once. A further study also used this sample, focusing on T cells in Graves' hyperthyroidism and ophthalmopathy.

The sample was peripheral blood mononuclear cells (PBMCs), taken at new diagnosis, from a patient treated with antithyroid drugs. Source of these receptors: a woman younger than 35 with Graves disease.

This clonotype was observed at least ten times. The chain uses TRBV20-1 and TRBJ2-4; TRBD1 matches 9 bases. The CDR3 consists of 12 residues. The junction had 4 bases not matched to a gene; V was cut back by 5 bases and J by 8 bases. Per the germline V gene, CDR1 is DFQATT and CDR2 is SNEGSKA (reference sequence). In nucleotides, the CDR3 is TGCAGTGCTCCGGGACAGGGACACATTCAGTACTTC. It yields the protein CSAPGQGHIQYF.

This clonotype was counted many times. The chain uses TRBV28 and TRBJ2-3, with 8 nucleotides matching TRBD2. Germline trimming cut 6 bases from V and 3 bases from J; bases unmatched to any gene: 8. Germline V gene lookup returns CDR1 MDHEN and CDR2 SYDVKM. This CDR3 comprises 15 residues. CDR3 in amino acids: CASSRAGVGTDTQYF. In DNA form, the CDR3 reads TGTGCCAGCAGCCGAGCGGGAGTGGGGACAGATACGCAGTATTTT.

This clonotype was seen ten or more times. The genes are TRBV4-2 and TRBJ2-1; 8 bases line up with TRBD2. Germline V lookup: CDR1 LGHNA, CDR2 YNFKEQ. CDR3 size: 16 residues. J lost 0 bases, V lost 4 bases, and 5 bases had no gene match. CDR3 loop: CASSPRSGSSYNEQFF. For the CDR3, the DNA is TGTGCCAGCAGCCCCCGGAGCGGGAGCTCCTACAATGAGCAGTTCTTC.

This clonotype was found many times. The chain employs TRBV12-3 or TRBV12-4 and TRBJ2-7, with TRBD2 matching 7 bases. The length of the CDR3 is 14 residues. The V segment lost 5 bases and the J segment 4 bases; nucleotides outside the gene matches: 8. The chain's CDR3 is CASSRAGPLYEQYF. The CDR3 DNA reads TGTGCCAGCAGTAGAGCGGGACCTTTGTACGAGCAGTACTTC.

The gene calls are TRBV27 and TRBJ2-1; 14 bases match TRBD2. The length of the CDR3 is 16 residues. Germline CDR1 MNHEY, CDR2 SMNVEV (reference sequence). Germline trimming cut 5 bases from V and 7 bases from J; bases unmatched to any gene: 7. DNA for the CDR3: TGTGCCAGCAGTCATGGGACTAGCGGGAGTTTTAATGAGCAGTTCTTC. It translates to CASSHGTSGSFNEQFF.

This clonotype occurred many times. The J gene is TRBJ2-7, the V gene TRBV11-1; 9 bases line up with TRBD1. CDR3 length: 13 amino acids. The germline V gene encodes CDR1 SGHAT and CDR2 FQDESV (reference sequence). V lost 6 bases to trimming and J lost 3 bases; unmatched junction nucleotides: 3. CDR3 in amino acids: CASRGQGGYEQYF. The CDR3 coding sequence is TGTGCCAGCAGGGGACAGGGAGGCTACGAGCAGTACTTC.

This clonotype was recorded at least ten times. The rearrangement uses TRBV7-9 and TRBJ2-3; TRBD1 matches 7 bases. The CDR3 totals 12 residues. Per germline, CDR1 SEHNR and CDR2 FQNEAQ (reference sequence). V was pared by 8 bases and J by 4 bases, with 3 bases of the junction left unmatched. The CDR3 protein is CASVTGSDTQYF. In DNA, the CDR3 is TGTGCCAGCGTGACAGGGTCAGATACGCAGTATTTT.

This clonotype has a handful of counts. A read error may be the cause here, since a much bigger clone is one base away. This sequence joins TRBV7-3 and TRBJ1-1, with D uncertain. Trimming cost V 4 bases and J 9 bases, with 6 bases left between them. The length of the CDR3 is 10 residues. CDR1 and CDR2 from the germline V gene are SGHTA and FQGTGA. The CDR3 loop reads CASSSYKAFF. The CDR3 DNA follows: TGTGCCAGCAGCTCGTATAAAGCTTTCTTT.

V gene TRBV10-2 combines with J gene TRBJ1-4; maybe TRBD1 (6 bases). CDR3 length: 14 amino acids. Per the germline V gene, CDR1 is WSHSY and CDR2 is SAAADI. V lost 1 base and J lost 8, with 11 bases in between. CDR3 bases: TGCGCCAGCAGTGAGTGGCAGGGGAAGGAAAAACTGTTTTTT. It codes for CASSEWQGKEKLFF.

In its sample, this clonotype was seen many times. The V gene is TRBV5-1, the J gene TRBJ2-7; 11 nucleotides line up with TRBD2. Germline assignment: CDR1 SGHRS and CDR2 YFSETQ. V dropped 4 bases and J dropped 0; count of bases not matched to a gene: 12. The CDR3 has 18 amino acids. The CDR3 DNA reads as TGCGCCAGCAGCGTAGGACTAGCGGGCGCGTATGGCTCCTACGAGCAGTACTTC. It encodes CASSVGLAGAYGSYEQYF. Using reference TRBV5-1 and TRBJ2-7 for the parts outside the CDR3, the full variable domain is KAGVTQTPRYLIKTRGQQVTLSCSPISGHRSVSWYQQTPGQGLQFLFEYFSETQRNKGNFPGRFSGRQFSNSRSEMNVSTLELGDSALYLCASSVGLAGAYGSYEQYFGPGTRLTVT.

This clonotype was picked up a small number of times. This rearrangement joins TRBV5-1 to TRBJ2-7; a weak D match, TRBD2 (6 bases). With 0 bases removed from V and 0 bases from J, the gap between germline ends came to 13 bases. Germline values: CDR1 SGHRS, CDR2 YFSETQ. The CDR3 is 16 amino acids. CDR3: CASSLGERASSYEQYF. CDR3 DNA: TGCGCCAGCAGCTTGGGTGAGCGGGCAAGCTCCTACGAGCAGTACTTC.

This chain uses TRBV20-1 with TRBJ2-2, with TRBD2 identical over 11 bases. J gave up 7 bases and V 0 bases, and 7 bases lay outside the gene matches. The V gene's germline CDR1 is DFQATT and CDR2 SNEGSKA (reference sequence). The CDR3 runs to 16 residues. The CDR3 protein is CSARDLLAGEVGELFF. In nucleotides, the CDR3 is TGCAGTGCTAGAGATTTACTAGCGGGAGAGGTCGGGGAGCTGTTTTTT.

This clonotype has a single count. The CDR3 DNA reads as TGTGCCAGCAGCGTAGCTGGGCATAGAAGCACAGATACGCAGTATTTT. The encoded protein is CASSVAGHRSTDTQYF. This chain connects TRBV9 to TRBJ2-3, with unresolved D. This CDR3 comprises 16 residues. Trimming cost V 0 bases and J 0 bases, with 11 bases left between them. Germline V CDR1 and CDR2: SGDLS, YYNGEE.

The table lists this clonotype with many counts. The chain has TRBV28 and TRBJ2-1; TRBD2 matches at 11 bases. The CDR3 is 15 amino acids. With 5 bases clipped from V and 10 bases from J, the junction kept 10 bases outside the gene matches. Germline V lookup: CDR1 MDHEN, CDR2 SYDVKM. CDR3 in amino acids: CASSPSGRRGAEQFF. The CDR3, as DNA: TGTGCCAGCAGTCCTAGCGGGAGGAGGGGGGCGGAGCAGTTCTTC.

This clonotype was counted between two and nine times. The DNA of the CDR3 is TGTGCCAGCAGCTTGAGAGAAACAGTCAACACCGGGGAGCTGTTTTTT. Protein product: CASSLRETVNTGELFF. The J gene is TRBJ2-2, the V gene TRBV5-4; D not resolved. Germline CDR1 and CDR2: SGHNT and YYREEE (reference sequence). The CDR3 is made up of 16 amino acids. With 1 base removed from V and 2 bases from J, the gap between germline ends came to 12 bases.

Comments on this clonotype: As the CDR3 is not closed by the conserved phenylalanine or tryptophan, this likely results from a read error. The chain has TRBV7-2 and TRBJ2-7; 7 bases match TRBD2. CDR3 length: 15 amino acids. The V gene's germline CDR1 is SGHTA and CDR2 FQGNSA. CDR3 amino acids: CASSAGVGHSHEQYL. CDR3 sequence (DNA): TGTGCCAGCAGCGCGGGGGTAGGGCACTCCCACGAGCAGTACTTA.

Only a few counts were recorded for this clonotype. The rearrangement uses TRBV20-1 and TRBJ2-4; D is possibly TRBD1 or TRBD2 (5 bases each). V was shortened by 6 bases and J by 5 bases, with 11 bases between the two germline ends. Germline assignment: CDR1 DFQATT and CDR2 SNEGSKA (reference sequence). The CDR3 totals 12 residues. The CDR3: CSAREPQNIQYF. In nucleotides, the CDR3 is TGCAGTGCCAGGGAGCCCCAAAACATTCAGTACTTC.

This clonotype was counted only a few times. V gene TRBV19 combines with J gene TRBJ2-3, with TRBD2 matching 11 bases. Germline CDR1 LNHDA, CDR2 SQIVND (reference sequence). V was pared by 10 bases and J by 4 bases, with 10 bases of the junction left unmatched. CDR3 length: 15 residues. For the CDR3, the DNA is TGTGCCACCAGCGAACTAGCGGGAGTTGCAGATACGCAGTATTTT. It is translated as CATSELAGVADTQYF.

The chain is built from TRBV20-1 and TRBJ2-5; 8 nucleotides match TRBD2. This CDR3 is built from 16 residues. The germline gives CDR1 DFQATT, CDR2 SNEGSKA (reference sequence). Germline trimming cut 7 bases from V and 5 bases from J; bases unmatched to any gene: 18. This chain's CDR3 is CSVKRWGLVGDETQYF. As DNA, the CDR3 is TGCAGTGTTAAGAGATGGGGACTAGTTGGCGACGAGACCCAGTACTTC.

This clonotype was found a few times. J is TRBJ1-1 and V is TRBV18; D is unclear. V lost 2 bases and J lost 5, with 15 bases in between. The CDR3 extends over 15 amino acids. Germline V gene lookup returns CDR1 KGHSH and CDR2 LQKENI. This CDR3 is CASSPKESGSTEAFF. The CDR3 DNA reads TGTGCCAGCTCACCAAAAGAATCCGGATCGACTGAAGCTTTCTTT. The whole variable domain, remainder taken from reference TRBV18 and TRBJ1-1, is NAGVMQNPRHLVRRRGQEARLRCSPMKGHSHVYWYRQLPEEGLKFMVYLQKENIIDESGMPKERFSAEFPKEGPSILRIQQVVRGDSAAYFCASSPKESGSTEAFFGQGTRLTVV.

This clonotype was observed at least ten times. This chain links TRBV28 with TRBJ2-3; unclear D gene. Trimming took 5 bases from V and 0 from J, leaving 27 bases between them. Per the germline V gene, CDR1 is MDHEN and CDR2 is SYDVKM. The CDR3 has 20 amino acids. The CDR3 region is CASSPLARGFGSSSTDTQYF. CDR3 sequence (DNA): TGTGCCAGCAGTCCATTGGCGCGTGGTTTCGGAAGTTCTAGCACAGATACGCAGTATTTT.

This clonotype occurred many times. V and J are TRBV6-1 and TRBJ2-6, with 14 bases aligning to TRBD2. CDR1 MNHNS and CDR2 SASEGT come from the germline V gene. This CDR3 is built from 17 residues. Trimming removed 6 bases from V and 4 bases from J; junction bases left unmatched: 5. CDR3 in amino acids: CASRGTSGSLGANVLTF. In DNA form, the CDR3 reads TGTGCCAGCAGGGGGACTAGCGGGAGTCTAGGGGCCAACGTCCTGACTTTC.